The entry below describes one TCR beta chain. The sample belongs to a study of shared clonotypes between healthy human individuals. Overall study: Researchers assigned three CD4 naive, three CD4 memory, two CD8 naive and one CD8 memory plate to each donor.

The germline CDR1 and CDR2 sequences are WNHNN and SYGVQD (reference sequence). This CDR3 is built from 17 residues. The V end was cut by 0 bases, the J end by 0 bases, with 13 bases between. Naive CD8 cells, CD45RO-negative and positively selected for CCR7, excluded terminally differentiated effector memory CD45RA+ cells. Clones were sequenced by immunoSEQ multiplex PCR, and TCRdb holds only the in-frame ones, with some missing. The profile shows 2 million or so clones, around 96% of them singletons. This TCR was sampled from a man younger than 35 in good health. The chain has TRBV10-1 and TRBJ2-3; TRBD2 is a possible D gene (5 bases). Sequenced input: naive CD8+ T cells sorted from blood. CDR3 protein: CASSESGSGMSTDTQYF. CDR3 nucleotides: TGCGCCAGCAGTGAGTCGGGAAGCGGAATGAGCACAGATACGCAGTATTTT.